The 30 T cell receptor beta chains given below trace back to one sample, sequenced in a study of CD8+ T cells in alopecia areata. Treatment noted: oral pan-JAK inhibitor, 5-10 mg twice daily. Sequencing relied on a cDNA template that was reverse transcribed from extracted RNA. Clones were sequenced by immunoSEQ multiplex PCR, and TCRdb holds only the in-frame ones, with some missing. The data show 110,000 or so clones, 50% to 65% seen once. The source was CD4+ T cells sorted from blood, collected at week 24, from a patient treated with tofacitinib. These receptor sequences come from a human donor with alopecia areata.

The chain couples TRBV5-1 to TRBJ2-1; either TRBD1 or TRBD2 may supply D (5 bases each). V was clipped by 0 bases and J by 8 bases, with 12 bases between them. This CDR3 is built from 14 residues. The germline V gene encodes CDR1 SGHRS and CDR2 YFSETQ. The CDR3 bases are TGCGCCAGCAGCTTGGTTGCGAGGGGCGATGAGCAGTTCTTC. As protein: CASSLVARGDEQFF.

The sample holds a few counts of this clone. The chain has TRBV6-5 and TRBJ2-2, with D uncertain. CDR3 size: 12 residues. Deletions cut 10 bases from V and 2 bases from J, with 8 bases between. Germline values: CDR1 MNHEY, CDR2 SVGAGI. Here the CDR3 DNA reads TGTGCCACCAACGGAAACACCGGGGAGCTGTTTTTT. This translates into CATNGNTGELFF.

The gene calls are TRBV5-1 and TRBJ2-2; D gene uncertain. V was pared by 4 bases and J by 10 bases, with 17 bases between. Germline CDR1 SGHRS, CDR2 YFSETQ. CDR3 size: 14 residues. The DNA of the CDR3 is TGCGCCAGCAGCCCGCAGGTATCCGGGTCGGAGCTGTTTTTT. This translates into CASSPQVSGSELFF.

This clone came up once. The J gene is TRBJ2-1, the V gene TRBV2; D is tentatively TRBD1 or TRBD2 (5 bases each). CDR3 size: 16 residues. V was cut by 5 bases and J by 9 bases, with 23 bases left in between. Germline CDR1 and CDR2: SNHLY and FYNNEI. The CDR3 DNA reads TGTGCCAGCAGTTCGTCCCCAGGGAGTGTATCGGGTGAGCAGTTCTTC. Its protein is CASSSSPGSVSGEQFF.

The chain joins TRBV27 to TRBJ2-6; weak D call: TRBD1 (5 bases). The CDR3 length is 14 residues. The germline V gene has CDR1 MNHEY and CDR2 SMNVEV (reference sequence). V was clipped by 2 bases and J by 6 bases, with 8 bases between them. The CDR3 spells CASSLQGSANVLTF. CDR3 DNA: TGTGCCAGCAGTTTACAGGGATCGGCCAACGTCCTGACTTTC.

The gene calls are TRBV5-1 and TRBJ2-7, with 10 nucleotides matching TRBD2. Germline V gene data show CDR1 as SGHRS and CDR2 as YFSETQ. There are 16 residues in the CDR3. The J segment lost 4 bases and the V segment lost 1 base, leaving 8 bases of the junction unmatched. As DNA, the CDR3 is TGCGCCAGCAGCTTGCAAACCTCTAGCGGGGGATACGAGCAGTACTTC. Translating it yields CASSLQTSSGGYEQYF.

In the case of this clone: Other DNA sequences within the sample encode an identical CDR3. The chain employs TRBV15 and TRBJ2-7; D may be TRBD2 (5 bases). CDR1 is LNHNV and CDR2 is YYDKDF in the germline V gene (reference sequence). CDR3 size: 14 residues. V was shortened by 0 bases and J by 2 bases, with 8 bases between the two germline ends. The CDR3 DNA sequence: TGTGCCACCAGCAGAGATCGGGGAGCCTACGAGCAGTACTTC. This codes for CATSRDRGAYEQYF.

The table lists this clone with a few counts. The V gene is TRBV19, the J gene TRBJ1-1; no clear D gene. Trimming cost V 6 bases and J 4 bases, with 21 bases left between them. CDR1 and CDR2 (germline): LNHDA, SQIVND (reference sequence). This CDR3 spans 16 amino acids. The CDR3 coding sequence is TGTGCCAGTAGCAAAGTCCAGAATAAGTTGACCACTGAAGCTTTCTTT. This codes for CASSKVQNKLTTEAFF.

The rearrangement joins TRBV7-6 to TRBJ1-6; 7 nucleotides align to TRBD1. CDR1 is SGHVS and CDR2 is FNYEAQ in the germline V gene. J lost 9 bases, V lost 1 base, and 3 bases had no gene match. This CDR3 comprises 14 residues. CDR3 in amino acids: CASSLGQGGSPLHF. In DNA form, the CDR3 reads TGTGCCAGCAGCTTAGGACAGGGCGGTTCACCCCTCCACTTT.

In this sample, this clone turned up a few times. CDR3 DNA: TGTGCCAGTCGACAGGGCTCCTACGAGCAGTACTTC. Its protein product is CASRQGSYEQYF. The chain couples TRBV2 to TRBJ2-7, with TRBD1 matching 7 bases. J lost 0 bases, V lost 9 bases, and 2 bases had no gene match. Germline-derived CDR1 and CDR2 are SNHLY and FYNNEI. The CDR3 totals 12 residues.

This clone was seen a handful of times. The V call is TRBV5-4, the J call TRBJ2-3, with 7 nucleotides matching TRBD2. The CDR3 spans 15 residues. Per the germline V gene, CDR1 is SGHNT and CDR2 is YYREEE (reference sequence). With 4 bases clipped from V and 1 base from J, the junction kept 6 bases outside the gene matches. DNA of the CDR3: TGTGCCAGCAGCCCAGAGCGGGGACGCACAGATACGCAGTATTTT. The encoded protein is CASSPERGRTDTQYF.

The chain couples TRBV29-1 to TRBJ2-7, with 10 bases aligning to TRBD1. This CDR3 is 16 amino acids long. In germline, CDR1 is SQVTM, CDR2 ANQGSEA. V shed 6 bases, J shed 2 bases, and the junction held 13 bases outside the gene matches. The CDR3 sequence is CSVETYGTGATYEQYF. The CDR3 DNA sequence: TGCAGCGTGGAGACCTACGGGACAGGGGCCACCTACGAGCAGTACTTC.

The chain recombines TRBV4-3 with TRBJ2-3; 7 bases agree with TRBD1. J was trimmed by 4 bases and V by 4 bases; bases with no gene match: 5. The CDR3 sequence is 14 residues long. Germline lookup yields CDR1 LGHNA and CDR2 YSLEER. The CDR3 bases are TGCGCCAGCAGCCTTCAGACAGGGCCAGATACGCAGTATTTT. Translating gives CASSLQTGPDTQYF.

The CDR3 DNA is TGCGCCAGCAGCCATATGACAGGGTTGAATGGCTACACCTTC. Translating it yields CASSHMTGLNGYTF. The rearrangement joins TRBV4-3 to TRBJ1-2; TRBD1 matches at 7 bases. After removal of 3 bases from V and 6 bases from J, the junction contained 7 bases not matched to a gene. Germline CDR1 LGHNA, CDR2 YSLEER. This CDR3 region has 14 residues.

The gene calls are TRBV7-2 and TRBJ1-1; 8 nucleotides align to TRBD1. The CDR3 is made up of 15 amino acids. Germline trimming cut 5 bases from V and 4 bases from J; bases unmatched to any gene: 9. Looked up from germline, CDR1 is SGHTA and CDR2 is FQGNSA. CDR3 in amino acids: CASSLGGTGGTEAFF. The CDR3 DNA reads TGTGCCAGCAGCCTAGGGGGAACAGGGGGCACTGAAGCTTTCTTT.

The count of this clone is one. J is TRBJ2-5 and V is TRBV5-6; TRBD2 matches 12 bases. Unmatched junction bases numbered 11, after V lost 0 bases and J lost 5 bases. CDR3 length: 18 amino acids. Germline V gene data show CDR1 as SGHDT and CDR2 as YYEEEE. The CDR3: CASSLALLAGGYAETQYF. CDR3 bases: TGTGCCAGCAGCTTGGCCCTGCTAGCGGGGGGGTATGCTGAGACCCAGTACTTC. The whole variable domain, remainder taken from reference TRBV5-6 and TRBJ2-5, is DAGVTQSPTHLIKTRGQQVTLRCSPKSGHDTVSWYQQALGQGPQFIFQYYEEEERQRGNFPDRFSGHQFPNYSSELNVNALLLGDSALYLCASSLALLAGGYAETQYFGPGTRLLVL.

This clone was found a few times. The CDR3 bases are TGTGCCAAAGCCCTGTCGACGGATACGCAGTATTTT. Protein: CAKALSTDTQYF. V gene TRBV10-3 combines with J gene TRBJ2-3; D unresolved. The CDR3 consists of 12 residues. Germline V gives CDR1 ENHRY, CDR2 SYGVKD. The V and J ends lost 10 bases and 6 bases respectively, with 14 bases between them.

As for this clone: The sample contains more than one DNA sequence encoding this CDR3. The chain links TRBV5-1 to TRBJ1-1; no clear D gene. Trimming pared 3 bases from V and 1 base from J, leaving 10 bases between. This CDR3 is built from 14 residues. Per the germline V gene, CDR1 is SGHRS and CDR2 is YFSETQ. The CDR3 here is CASSSGQPNTEAFF. Written as DNA, the CDR3 is TGCGCCAGCAGCTCTGGGCAGCCGAACACTGAAGCTTTCTTT.

The genes are TRBV25-1 and TRBJ1-4; D is uncertain. This CDR3 has 14 residues. CDR1 and CDR2 from the germline V gene are MGHDK and SYGVNS. Trimming left V 3 bases short and J 6 bases short, with 11 bases between. This chain's CDR3 is CASSEGRGHEKLFF. In DNA form, the CDR3 reads TGTGCCAGCAGTGAGGGGAGAGGGCATGAAAAACTGTTTTTT.

This clone showed up just a few times. The chain recombines TRBV5-1 with TRBJ2-5, with a tentative D call TRBD2 (6 bases). Trimming took 3 bases from V and 3 from J, leaving 9 bases between them. This CDR3 has 13 amino acids. The germline V gene encodes CDR1 SGHRS and CDR2 YFSETQ. CDR3 DNA sequence: TGCGCCAGCAGCTCGGGAGATAAAGAGACCCAGTACTTC. This codes for CASSSGDKETQYF.

The rearrangement links TRBV7-2 to TRBJ1-2, with 9 bases fitting TRBD1. The CDR3 covers 15 residues. The V and J ends lost 4 bases and 4 bases, in that order; junction bases with no gene match: 7. From germline, CDR1 is SGHTA and CDR2 FQGNSA. Here the CDR3 reads CASSSRQGVGYGYTF. CDR3 nucleotides: TGTGCCAGCAGCTCCCGACAGGGGGTCGGCTATGGCTACACCTTC. The entire variable domain, with the rest obtained from reference TRBV7-2 and TRBJ1-2, is as follows: GAGVSQSPSNKVTEKGKDVELRCDPISGHTALYWYRQSLGQGLEFLIYFQGNSAPDKSGLPSDRFSAERTGGSVSTLTIQRTQQEDSAVYLCASSSRQGVGYGYTFGSGTRLTVV.

For the CDR3, the DNA is TGTGCCTGGAGTCCCCAGGATAATCAGCCCCAGCATTTT. Translation gives CAWSPQDNQPQHF. The chain combines TRBV30 with TRBJ1-5; D call uncertain. The germline V gene encodes CDR1 GTSNPN and CDR2 SVGIG (reference sequence). V was shortened by 2 bases and J by 4 bases, with 9 bases between the two germline ends. The CDR3 is made up of 13 amino acids.

The rearrangement joins TRBV7-2 to TRBJ2-5; 7 bases map to TRBD1. The CDR3 has 13 residues. V lost 1 base to trimming and J lost 7 bases; unmatched junction nucleotides: 3. The V gene's germline CDR1 is SGHTA and CDR2 FQGNSA. The CDR3 loop is CASSLGGGGTQYF. CDR3 coding DNA: TGTGCCAGCAGCTTAGGAGGGGGCGGGACCCAGTACTTC.

The CDR3 DNA reads TGTGCCAGCAGCTTACAGGGTACCACTGAAGCTTTCTTT. Protein sequence: CASSLQGTTEAFF. The chain joins TRBV7-2 to TRBJ1-1; a possible D gene is TRBD1 (5 bases). This CDR3 is built from 13 residues. CDR1 SGHTA and CDR2 FQGNSA come from the germline V gene. The germline V and J ends were trimmed by 2 bases and 4 bases, with 8 bases remaining between them.

The J gene is TRBJ2-1, the V gene TRBV4-2; TRBD2 matches 8 bases. Germline V gene data show CDR1 as LGHNA and CDR2 as YNFKEQ. V shed 4 bases, J shed 10 bases, and the junction held 6 bases outside the gene matches. The CDR3 sequence is 13 residues long. In DNA form, the CDR3 reads TGTGCCAGCAGCCGGGTAGAGCGGGGGGAGCAGTTCTTC. As protein: CASSRVERGEQFF.

The chain couples TRBV30 to TRBJ1-2, with D perhaps TRBD1 (6 bases). The germline CDR1 and CDR2 sequences are GTSNPN and SVGIG (reference sequence). This CDR3 is built from 12 residues. Trimming removed 2 bases at V and 5 bases at J, with 9 bases between. CDR3 region: CAWSTTGYGYTF. CDR3 DNA sequence: TGTGCCTGGAGTACCACAGGGTATGGCTACACCTTC.

This clone was found a few times. This rearrangement joins TRBV5-6 to TRBJ2-5, with D tentatively TRBD1 (5 bases). This CDR3 contains 14 residues. V was shortened by 3 bases and J by 2 bases, with 11 bases between the two germline ends. Germline CDR1 SGHDT, CDR2 YYEEEE. Written as DNA, the CDR3 is TGTGCCAGCAGCTCGCCTCCAGGGCAAGAGACCCAGTACTTC. Protein product: CASSSPPGQETQYF.

This clone was observed a single time. This chain connects TRBV5-1 to TRBJ2-5; 13 bases align to TRBD2. The germline CDR1 and CDR2 sequences are SGHRS and YFSETQ. Losses at the gene ends were 2 bases for V and 5 bases for J; bases not matched to a gene: 3. This CDR3 is built from 15 residues. The CDR3 region is CASSLGTSGTETQYF. The CDR3 nucleotides are TGCGCCAGCAGCTTAGGGACTAGCGGGACCGAGACCCAGTACTTC.

This chain links TRBV7-9 with TRBJ2-7, with no clear D. This CDR3 has 11 residues. The V and J ends lost 3 bases and 4 bases respectively, with 4 bases between them. CDR1 and CDR2 (germline): SEHNR, FQNEAQ (reference sequence). The CDR3 DNA follows: TGTGCCAGCAGCTTCGAATACGAGCAGTACTTC. This gives the protein CASSFEYEQYF.

The chain has TRBV29-1 and TRBJ1-1; D perhaps matches TRBD1 (6 bases). Germline assignment: CDR1 SQVTM and CDR2 ANQGSEA. The CDR3 spans 13 residues. Trimming took 5 bases from V and 5 from J, leaving 15 bases between them. CDR3 nucleotides: TGCAGCGTTCCCCGGGCAGGGGCGACTGAAGCTTTCTTT. Translation: CSVPRAGATEAFF.